The clone carrying this T cell receptor beta chain was counted ten times or more. TCRdb reprocessed the RT-PCR reads with MiXCR, giving one entry per CDR3 protein. The table records about half a million distinct CDR3 sequences, about 8% of them present only once. The data are from a study of response to subunit inactivated influenza vaccine. Trimming removed 8 bases at V and 8 bases at J, with 22 bases between. The germline V gene encodes CDR1 MDHEN and CDR2 SYDVKM. The CDR3 is 15 residues long. Sequenced here: PBMCs from blood, sampled around 25 months after vaccination. V usage is TRBV28 and J usage is TRBJ2-1; D is tentatively TRBD1 or TRBD2 (5 bases each). The source of this sequence is a man between 50 and 75 years old who received an inactivated influenza vaccine. This CDR3 is CASVSPRGRVHEQFF. The CDR3 nucleotides read TGTGCCAGCGTCTCCCCTCGGGGCCGTGTGCATGAGCAGTTCTTC.